Listed here are 16 T cell receptor beta chains from one sample, sequenced in a study of a mutant IDH1 vaccine in newly diagnosed glioma. The sample's time point: week 23, last vaccination. Every vaccination contained 300 ug of the mutant IDH1 20-mer peptide and was paired with topical imiquimod. Data came from immunoSEQ multiplex PCR; TCRdb stores just in-frame clones and leaves some out. The table has about 20,000 clones, around 82% seen once; the top ten hold roughly an eighth. Which antigens these TCRs recognize remains unknown. The sequences come from PBMCs, collected from a glioma patient whose treatment included an IDH1 peptide vaccine. Source of these receptors: a man aged 25 to 40 with glioma.

This chain joins TRBV5-1 and TRBJ1-1; D is uncertain. This CDR3 is 13 amino acids long. Germline-derived CDR1 and CDR2 are SGHRS and YFSETQ. The V gene lost 2 bases and the J gene lost 5 bases, with 10 bases spanning the gap. CDR3 in DNA: TGCGCCAGCAGCTTTGATATAATTACTGAAGCTTTCTTT. This sequence encodes CASSFDIITEAFF.

V is TRBV6-5 and J is TRBJ1-1; TRBD1 matches at 7 bases. Germline V gives CDR1 MNHEY, CDR2 SVGAGI. V dropped 5 bases and J dropped 0; count of bases not matched to a gene: 6. This CDR3 comprises 15 residues. CDR3 in amino acids: CASSPPTGMNTEAFF. CDR3 nucleotides: TGTGCCAGCAGTCCCCCGACAGGGATGAACACTGAAGCTTTCTTT.

This chain uses TRBV11-2 with TRBJ1-1; D perhaps matches TRBD1 (5 bases). The CDR3 extends over 15 amino acids. Germline V gives CDR1 SGHAT, CDR2 FQNNGV. Trimming removed 3 bases from V and 5 bases from J, with 16 bases in between. The CDR3 reads CASSFMGGVGTEAFF. CDR3 in DNA: TGTGCCAGCAGCTTTATGGGGGGGGTCGGGACTGAAGCTTTCTTT.

Only one count was recorded for this clone. The V gene is TRBV6-5, the J gene TRBJ1-2; 8 nucleotides agree with TRBD1. V lost 0 bases to trimming and J lost 8 bases; unmatched junction nucleotides: 11. The germline V gene encodes CDR1 MNHEY and CDR2 SVGAGI. The CDR3 length is 16 residues. The CDR3 sequence is CASSYSGAGGTRGYTF. The CDR3 DNA follows: TGTGCCAGCAGTTACTCTGGGGCAGGGGGCACGCGGGGCTACACCTTC.

The chain uses TRBV27 and TRBJ2-7, with D possibly matching TRBD2 (6 bases). The CDR3 length is 13 residues. The V gene lost 8 bases and the J gene lost 3 bases, with 14 bases spanning the gap. The germline gives CDR1 MNHEY, CDR2 SMNVEV (reference sequence). The CDR3 DNA reads as TGTGCCAGCCCCCCTAGCGAGGGCTACGAGCAGTACTTC. This codes for CASPPSEGYEQYF.

This clone appeared a single time. The rearrangement joins TRBV7-8 to TRBJ1-2; weak D call: TRBD1 (6 bases). The CDR3 extends over 13 amino acids. In germline, CDR1 is SGHVS, CDR2 FQNEAQ. The V and J ends lost 2 bases and 4 bases respectively, with 8 bases between them. The CDR3 loop is CASSLRGFYGYTF. The CDR3 nucleotides are TGTGCCAGCAGCTTAAGGGGGTTCTATGGCTACACCTTC.

The chain's CDR3 is CASSQLWDIKNIQYF. Written as DNA, the CDR3 is TGCGCCAGCAGCCAACTATGGGACATTAAAAACATTCAGTACTTC. The chain has TRBV4-1 and TRBJ2-4; the D gene is possibly TRBD1 (6 bases). The V gene's germline CDR1 is MGHRA and CDR2 YSYEKL. V was pared by 2 bases and J by 4 bases, with 12 bases between. The CDR3 extends over 15 amino acids.

V usage is TRBV19 and J usage is TRBJ1-5; D call uncertain. The ends were cut back, 2 bases at V and 11 bases at J, with 19 bases in the middle. CDR3 size: 15 residues. The germline V gene has CDR1 LNHDA and CDR2 SQIVND (reference sequence). CDR3 sequence: CASSISADGPTAQHF. CDR3 nucleotide sequence: TGTGCCAGTAGTATAAGTGCGGACGGACCTACAGCCCAGCATTTT.

V is TRBV5-1 and J is TRBJ1-4; no clear D. Trimming removed 0 bases at V and 6 bases at J, with 18 bases between. The CDR3 is 17 amino acids. The germline gives CDR1 SGHRS, CDR2 YFSETQ. The chain's CDR3 is CASSLGVGNQLDEKLFF. CDR3 nucleotides: TGCGCCAGCAGCTTGGGCGTGGGTAACCAACTAGATGAAAAACTGTTTTTT.

The chain links TRBV12-5 to TRBJ2-5, with 9 bases fitting TRBD1. Trimming cost V 5 bases and J 3 bases; bases outside gene matches: 4. Per the germline V gene, CDR1 is LGHNT and CDR2 is FRNRAP. This CDR3 comprises 14 residues. CDR3 DNA sequence: TGTGCTAGTGGTACCGGGACAGGGAAAGAGACCCAGTACTTC. Translated: CASGTGTGKETQYF. Drawing the rest from reference TRBV12-5 and TRBJ2-5, the complete variable domain is DARVTQTPRHKVTEMGQEVTMRCQPILGHNTVFWYRQTMMQGLELLAYFRNRAPLDDSGMPKDRFSAEMPDATLATLKIQPSEPRDSAVYFCASGTGTGKETQYFGPGTRLLVL.

The CDR3 DNA sequence: TGTGCTAGTGGTTTGGTTGGGCAGGGGTGGACCGGGGAGCTGTTTTTT. This encodes CASGLVGQGWTGELFF. The chain combines TRBV12-5 with TRBJ2-2, with D possibly being TRBD1 (6 bases). The CDR3 loop spans 16 amino acids. Per germline, CDR1 LGHNT and CDR2 FRNRAP. Trimming took off 0 bases at V and 5 bases at J, with 13 bases between the two ends.

This clone turned up a few times. The rearrangement joins TRBV29-1 to TRBJ2-3; 10 bases fit TRBD2. The V gene's germline CDR1 is SQVTM and CDR2 ANQGSEA. The J segment lost 10 bases and the V segment lost 5 bases, leaving 9 bases of the junction unmatched. This CDR3 comprises 13 residues. The CDR3 DNA follows: TGCAGCGTTACTAGCGGGGCTTCTGTGCCGCAGTATTTT. It is translated as CSVTSGASVPQYF.

This chain connects TRBV5-4 to TRBJ2-7, with D possibly being TRBD1 or TRBD2 (5 bases each). The CDR3 consists of 16 residues. Germline assignment: CDR1 SGHNT and CDR2 YYREEE (reference sequence). The V end lost 1 base, the J end lost 3 bases, and 17 bases lay between the germline ends. CDR3 region: CASSLPGMGVNYEQYF. In DNA, the CDR3 is TGTGCCAGCAGCTTGCCAGGTATGGGGGTGAACTACGAGCAGTACTTC.

V and J are TRBV10-3 and TRBJ1-1; D uncertain. V lost 4 bases and J 6 bases, leaving 12 bases between the germline ends. This CDR3 comprises 13 residues. Germline CDR1 reads ENHRY; CDR2 reads SYGVKD. Written as DNA, the CDR3 is TGTGCCATCAGTGTCTCGGGAACCCCTGAAGCTTTCTTT. Encoded protein: CAISVSGTPEAFF.

The CDR3 spells CASVDTLNTEAFF. CDR3 coding DNA: TGTGCCAGCGTCGACACTCTGAACACTGAAGCTTTCTTT. The chain links TRBV27 to TRBJ1-1; D call uncertain. Trimming shortened V by 8 bases and J by 0 bases, and 10 bases separated the two germline ends. Per the germline V gene, CDR1 is MNHEY and CDR2 is SMNVEV (reference sequence). The CDR3 runs 13 residues.

The chain recombines TRBV7-9 with TRBJ2-7; D is unclear. The germline V and J ends were trimmed by 0 bases and 3 bases, with 12 bases remaining between them. The CDR3 totals 15 residues. The germline CDR1 and CDR2 sequences are SEHNR and FQNEAQ (reference sequence). The CDR3 here is CASSLAAGAHYEQYF. The DNA of the CDR3 is TGTGCCAGCAGCTTAGCGGCAGGCGCCCACTACGAGCAGTACTTC. Based on the CDR3 plus reference TRBV7-9 and TRBJ2-7, the full variable domain is DTGVSQNPRHKITKRGQNVTFRCDPISEHNRLYWYRQTLGQGPEFLTYFQNEAQLEKSRLLSDRFSAERPKGSFSTLEIQRTEQGDSAMYLCASSLAAGAHYEQYFGPGTRLTVT.